This TCR beta chain was captured by sequencing in a study of blood T cell repertoires in COVID-19 (dated by TCRdb to about 2020). For the wider study: Samples covering the acute and convalescent phases of COVID-19 were provided by collaborators in the United States, Italy and Spain. The repertoires were made available in a free public database intended to serve as a resource for research on the immune response to SARS-CoV-2. Deeply sampled blood TCRbeta repertoires from subjects exposed to, actively infected with, or recovered from COVID-19 were included in the dataset. Samples were obtained from the ongoing ImmuneRACE study (first 160 participants) and from approximately 1,200 subjects provided by 6 global collaborators. Where available, HLA class I and class II types were obtained from metadata supplied by the sample provider rather than from assay-based typing. Sample metadata almost always included a de-identified subject ID, COVID-19 status, age in years and sex. The prospective study material was composed of cDNA or gDNA derived from T cells, B-cell-depleted T cells, or PBMCs. Here is what the overall study found, with its caveats: How much clinical and demographic metadata was included differed by source and by participant, and the metadata was provided uncurated.

The immunoSEQ Assay, a bias-controlled multiplex PCR, was used to amplify TCRbeta CDR3 regions from genomic DNA. The study's own analysis went as follows. Within the assay, amplification of reference gene primers was used to estimate how many nucleated cells each sample contained. To quantify the absolute abundance of each unique TCRbeta CDR3 rearrangement, sequence reads were collapsed and filtered. For each sample, productive Simpson clonality was calculated by taking the square root of Simpson's diversity index across productive rearrangements. TCRdb provides this immuneACCESS table in a form limited to in-frame rearrangements. Some clones are lacking; in checked studies, under half of them reflect an unresolved V gene, and why the rest are absent is not known. V, J and clone size reflect that table, while D and trimming were determined from the DNA. This sample holds roughly 16,000 clones; 70% to 90% were observed only once. Roughly 30% of the sample is held by the ten biggest clonotypes.

Only one count was recorded for this clone. The antigen this receptor binds is unknown. No quality values exist for individual bases; no much larger clone is one base distant. At one collaborating source in Seattle, patients were enrolled during active infection and were followed longitudinally through the course of disease. Whole blood was collected in K2EDTA tubes by collaborating institutions according to the institutions' own protocols. Collaborator samples were shipped for TCRbeta analysis as frozen whole blood, isolated PBMCs, or DNA extracted from either sample type. V is trimmed back by 6 bases and J by 4 bases, and the junction contains 6 bases that no gene match accounts for. From the cysteine through the phenylalanine, the CDR3 covers 15 amino acids. Here the CDR3 DNA is all that survives: 45 bases in frame from base 1. The germline V gene yields ENHRY for CDR1 and SYGVKD for CDR2.

The TCR comes from a woman over 75 with COVID-19, enrolled during active disease. Recombination joined TRBV10-3 with TRBJ1-2, with TRBD1 matching 12 junction bases. The sequencing input was peripheral blood. CDR3 reads: CAISTGQGAPYGYTF. Read as DNA, the sequence is TGTGCCATCAGCACGGGACAGGGGGCCCCCTATGGCTACACCTTC.